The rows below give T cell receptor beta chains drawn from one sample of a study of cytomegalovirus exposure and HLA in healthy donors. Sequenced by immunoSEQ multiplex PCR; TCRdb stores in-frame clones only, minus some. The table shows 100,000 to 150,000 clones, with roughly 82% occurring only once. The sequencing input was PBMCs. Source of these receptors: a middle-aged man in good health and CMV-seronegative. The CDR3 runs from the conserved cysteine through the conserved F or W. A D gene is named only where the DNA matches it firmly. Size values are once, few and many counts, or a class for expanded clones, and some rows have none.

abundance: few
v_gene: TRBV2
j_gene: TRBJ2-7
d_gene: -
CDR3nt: TGTGCCAGCACCTCATTGGGGGGAACCTACGAGCAGTACTTC
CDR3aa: CASTSLGGTYEQYF

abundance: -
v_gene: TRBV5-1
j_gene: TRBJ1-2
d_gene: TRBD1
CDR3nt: TGCGCCAGCAGCTTGATAGGGACAGCTAGAGGCTACACCTTC
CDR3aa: CASSLIGTARGYTF

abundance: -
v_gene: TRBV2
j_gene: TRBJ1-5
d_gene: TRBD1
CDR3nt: TGTGCCAGCAGTACCGACAGGGGTGATCAGCCCCAGCATTTT
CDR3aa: CASSTDRGDQPQHF

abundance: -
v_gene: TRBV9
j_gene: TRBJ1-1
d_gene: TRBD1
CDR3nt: TGTGCCAGCAGCGCGGGGACAGACAATGAAGCTTTCTTT
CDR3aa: CASSAGTDNEAFF

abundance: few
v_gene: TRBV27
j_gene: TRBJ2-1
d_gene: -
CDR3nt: TGTGCCAGCAGTTTATTTAGCGTCGGTGAGCAGTTCTTC
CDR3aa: CASSLFSVGEQFF

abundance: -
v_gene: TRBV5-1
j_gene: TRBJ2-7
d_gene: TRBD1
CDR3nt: TGCGCCAGCAGCTTGGCCCCGGGACAGGGCTACGAGCAGTACTTC
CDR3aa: CASSLAPGQGYEQYF

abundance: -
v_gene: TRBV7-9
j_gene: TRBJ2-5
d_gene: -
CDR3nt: TGTGCCAGCAGCTGGGGGCAGAAACAAGAGACCCAGTACTTC
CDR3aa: CASSWGQKQETQYF

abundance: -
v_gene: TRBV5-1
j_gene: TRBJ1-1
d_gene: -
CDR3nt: TGCGCCAGCAGCTTGGGAGGGAACACTGAAGCTTTCTTT
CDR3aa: CASSLGGNTEAFF

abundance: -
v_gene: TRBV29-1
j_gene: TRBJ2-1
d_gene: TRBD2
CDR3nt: TGCAGCGTCCGTCCGTGGACTAGTTTCGATGAGCAGTTCTTC
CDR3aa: CSVRPWTSFDEQFF

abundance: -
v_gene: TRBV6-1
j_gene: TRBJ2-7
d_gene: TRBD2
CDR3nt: TGTGCCAGCAGCCTAGCGGGGGACCTCTCCTACGAGCAGTACTTC
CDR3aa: CASSLAGDLSYEQYF

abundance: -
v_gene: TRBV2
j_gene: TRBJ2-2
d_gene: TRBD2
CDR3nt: TGTGCCAGCAGTGAAAGGCTAGCGGGGAACACCGGGGAGCTGTTTTTT
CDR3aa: CASSERLAGNTGELFF

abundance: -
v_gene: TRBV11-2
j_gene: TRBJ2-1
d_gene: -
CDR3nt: TGTGCCAGCAGCTTAGGGATGGGCCTACTTGAGCAGTTCTTC
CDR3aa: CASSLGMGLLEQFF

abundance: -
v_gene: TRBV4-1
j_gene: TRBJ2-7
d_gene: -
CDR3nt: TGCGCCAGCAGCCAAGTCATCTCCTCAGGAGAGCAGTACTTC
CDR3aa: CASSQVISSGEQYF

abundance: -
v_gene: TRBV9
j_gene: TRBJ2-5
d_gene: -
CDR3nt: TGTGCCAGCAGCGTAGAGGGGGGGCCGTTACAGACCCAGTACTTC
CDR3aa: CASSVEGGPLQTQYF

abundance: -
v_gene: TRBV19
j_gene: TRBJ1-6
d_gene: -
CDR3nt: TGTGCCAGTAGTAGACAGGATTCACCCCTCCACTTT
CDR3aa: CASSRQDSPLHF